Below are 19 T cell receptor beta chains sequenced from a single sample in a study of blood T cell repertoires in COVID-19 (dated by TCRdb to about 2020). Receptor amplification or capture employed the immunoSEQ multiplex PCR assay. TCRdb took over this immuneACCESS table, retaining in-frame rearrangements with V and J assigned. Such tables are incomplete; in checked studies, under half of the missing clones stem from an unresolved V gene, and the remainder is unexplained. A total of 200,000 to 250,000 clones appear in this sample, around 80% of them only once. Of the sample, about 5.5% falls within the top ten clones. Material: peripheral blood. These receptors originate from a woman in her 70s with acute or convalescent COVID-19.

This clone was seen once. This sequence joins TRBV19 and TRBJ2-7; TRBD2 aligns across 10 bases. Trimming cost V 6 bases and J 1 base; bases outside gene matches: 6. The CDR3 contains 15 residues. Germline assignment: CDR1 LNHDA and CDR2 SQIVND (reference sequence). This CDR3 reads CASRVAGGLSYEQYF. The DNA of the CDR3 is TGTGCCAGTAGGGTAGCGGGAGGCCTATCCTACGAGCAGTACTTC.

This chain uses TRBV27 with TRBJ2-7; tentatively, D is TRBD1 (5 bases). Trimming left V 8 bases short and J 2 bases short, with 13 bases between. This CDR3 spans 13 amino acids. Germline lookup yields CDR1 MNHEY and CDR2 SMNVEV (reference sequence). The CDR3 loop reads CASFHGAPYEQYF. In DNA, the CDR3 is TGTGCCAGCTTTCATGGGGCCCCCTACGAGCAGTACTTC.

This clone was counted many times. Other nucleotide sequences in the sample specify the same CDR3. The V gene is TRBV28, the J gene TRBJ1-2; D unclear. V lost 3 bases, J lost 4 bases, and 6 bases lay in between. Germline values: CDR1 MDHEN, CDR2 SYDVKM. The length of the CDR3 is 12 residues. The CDR3 protein is CASSFGSYGYTF. CDR3 bases: TGTGCCAGCAGTTTTGGCAGCTATGGCTACACCTTC.

The genes are TRBV9 and TRBJ2-3, with a possible D match to TRBD2 (5 bases). Trimming took off 2 bases at V and 1 base at J, with 8 bases between the two ends. The germline CDR1 and CDR2 sequences are SGDLS and YYNGEE. CDR3 length: 14 residues. This chain's CDR3 is CASSVRAGTDTQYF. The CDR3 coding sequence is TGTGCCAGCAGCGTTCGAGCGGGCACAGATACGCAGTATTTT.

V is TRBV28 and J is TRBJ2-1; 7 bases agree with TRBD2. Germline assignment: CDR1 MDHEN and CDR2 SYDVKM. V shed 7 bases and J 4 bases; nucleotides not matched to a gene: 7. CDR3 length: 14 amino acids. The CDR3 DNA reads TGTGCCAGCAAGGGGACTACGCAGTACAATGAGCAGTTCTTC. Amino acids: CASKGTTQYNEQFF.

The chain recombines TRBV3-1 (or the pseudogene TRBV3-2) with TRBJ2-3; D not resolved. CDR1 and CDR2 from the germline V gene are LGHDT and YNNKEL (reference sequence). Deletions cut 2 bases from V and 2 bases from J, with 5 bases between. The CDR3 contains 13 residues. CDR3: CASSQTPTDTQYF. The CDR3 region has the DNA TGTGCCAGCAGCCAAACTCCCACAGATACGCAGTATTTT.

The CDR3 is CASSDLRDTQYF. Here the CDR3 DNA reads TGTGCCAGCAGTGACTTACGGGATACGCAGTATTTT. The chain employs TRBV2 and TRBJ2-3; D remains unclear. V lost 3 bases to trimming and J lost 6 bases, with 7 bases between them. The CDR3 contains 12 residues. Per germline, CDR1 SNHLY and CDR2 FYNNEI.

There are a few counts of this clone. The chain is built from TRBV5-4 and TRBJ1-6; possible D gene TRBD1, 6 bases. With 2 bases removed from V and 0 bases from J, the gap between germline ends came to 12 bases. CDR1 is SGHNT and CDR2 is YYREEE in the germline V gene (reference sequence). The CDR3 contains 17 residues. Here the CDR3 DNA reads TGTGCCAGCAGCTTAGCAGGGGCGGCCTCCTATAATTCACCCCTCCACTTT. Amino acids: CASSLAGAASYNSPLHF.

The J gene is TRBJ1-6, the V gene TRBV6-5, with D possibly being TRBD1 (6 bases). CDR3 length: 12 amino acids. Germline V gives CDR1 MNHEY, CDR2 SVGAGI. V was trimmed by 6 bases and J by 6 bases, leaving 6 bases between them. The CDR3 DNA reads TGTGCCAGCAGACAGGGTAATTCACCCCTCCACTTT. Its translation is CASRQGNSPLHF.

The chain is built from TRBV28 and TRBJ2-6; D gene ambiguous. The CDR3 runs 15 residues. With 4 bases removed from V and 2 bases from J, the gap between germline ends came to 9 bases. Germline values: CDR1 MDHEN, CDR2 SYDVKM. As DNA, the CDR3 is TGTGCCAGCAGTTCACCCACTCCTGGGGCCAACGTCCTGACTTTC. This sequence encodes CASSSPTPGANVLTF.

This clone is a singleton in its sample. The chain recombines TRBV5-1 with TRBJ1-5; TRBD1 is a possible D gene (6 bases). V lost 4 bases to trimming and J lost 10 bases, with 12 bases between them. Germline V gene lookup returns CDR1 SGHRS and CDR2 YFSETQ. CDR3 length: 12 amino acids. The CDR3 loop is CASSVVGGPQHF. The CDR3 DNA reads TGCGCCAGCAGCGTGGTAGGGGGACCCCAGCATTTT.

The chain uses TRBV28 and TRBJ2-7; 7 nucleotides line up with TRBD1. CDR3 size: 14 residues. The trim removed 8 bases at V and 0 bases at J, leaving 7 bases unmatched. The V gene's germline CDR1 is MDHEN and CDR2 SYDVKM. The CDR3 loop reads CASGKTGSSYEQYF. The CDR3, as DNA: TGTGCCAGCGGTAAGACAGGGTCCTCCTACGAGCAGTACTTC.

J is TRBJ2-3 and V is TRBV2; 7 bases match TRBD2. Unmatched junction bases numbered 3, after V lost 8 bases and J lost 4 bases. Germline-derived CDR1 and CDR2 are SNHLY and FYNNEI. The CDR3 length is 12 residues. This CDR3 is CASRGDADTQYF. The CDR3 region has the DNA TGTGCCAGCCGGGGGGACGCAGATACGCAGTATTTT.

The rearrangement joins TRBV5-6 to TRBJ1-1, with D perhaps TRBD1 (5 bases). The V end was cut by 4 bases, the J end by 0 bases, with 13 bases between. The V gene's germline CDR1 is SGHDT and CDR2 YYEEEE. This CDR3 is 15 amino acids long. CDR3 nucleotide sequence: TGTGCCAGCAGCCTAACCGGGGGGATGAACACTGAAGCTTTCTTT. Translated: CASSLTGGMNTEAFF.

This chain uses TRBV2 with TRBJ2-2, with a weak D call TRBD2 (5 bases). The CDR3 has 14 residues. V was clipped by 3 bases and J by 1 base, with 6 bases between them. The germline gives CDR1 SNHLY, CDR2 FYNNEI. CDR3 protein: CASSESGNTGELFF. The CDR3 DNA reads TGTGCCAGCAGTGAGAGCGGGAACACCGGGGAGCTGTTTTTT.

The chain couples TRBV15 to TRBJ2-2; 15 bases match TRBD2. Germline V CDR1 and CDR2: LNHNV, YYDKDF (reference sequence). V shed 1 base, J shed 0 bases, and the junction held 3 bases outside the gene matches. The CDR3 contains 19 residues. CDR3 nucleotides: TGTGCCACCAGCAGAGCGGGACTAGCGGGGGGTTCGAACACCGGGGAGCTGTTTTTT. It specifies CATSRAGLAGGSNTGELFF. Filled out from reference TRBV15 and TRBJ2-2, the complete variable domain reads DAMVIQNPRYQVTQFGKPVTLSCSQTLNHNVMYWYQQKSSQAPKLLFHYYDKDFNNEADTPDNFQSRRPNTSFCFLDIRSPGLGDTAMYLCATSRAGLAGGSNTGELFFGEGSRLTVL.

The CDR3 DNA follows: TGTGCCAGCAGCCAACAGGGGGCCGCGGGGGGCTACACCTTC. Protein product: CASSQQGAAGGYTF. J is TRBJ1-2 and V is TRBV3-1 (or the pseudogene TRBV3-2), with TRBD1 identical over 8 bases. V shed 2 bases, J shed 8 bases, and the junction held 7 bases outside the gene matches. Germline assignment: CDR1 LGHDT and CDR2 YNNKEL (reference sequence). The CDR3 is 14 residues long.

The rearrangement uses TRBV14 and TRBJ2-3; maybe TRBD1 (6 bases). The CDR3 totals 16 residues. Trimming took off 6 bases at V and 1 base at J, with 17 bases between the two ends. Germline V gene lookup returns CDR1 SGHDN and CDR2 FVKESK. This CDR3 reads CASSPLGALGTDTQYF. CDR3 DNA sequence: TGTGCCAGCAGTCCCTTGGGGGCTCTGGGCACAGATACGCAGTATTTT.

The chain recombines TRBV6-5 with TRBJ1-6; TRBD1 matches 7 bases. J lost 6 bases, V lost 6 bases, and 2 bases had no gene match. This CDR3 has 13 amino acids. Looked up from germline, CDR1 is MNHEY and CDR2 is SVGAGI. The CDR3 loop is CASRRDSNSPLHF. Here the CDR3 DNA reads TGTGCCAGCAGGCGGGACAGTAATTCACCCCTCCACTTT.